The 10 T cell receptor beta chains below come from one sample, sequenced in a study of cytomegalovirus exposure and HLA in healthy donors (dated by TCRdb to about 2017). The library was built by means of the immunoSEQ multiplex PCR assay. The multiplex PCR relied on a mix of 60 forward primers for TCR Vbeta segments and 13 reverse primers for TCR Jbeta segments. Entries here come from immuneACCESS through TCRdb and include only in-frame sequences with V and J called. Some clones fail to appear in such tables; in the studies checked, an unresolved V gene covers under half of the shortfall, and the cause of the remainder is unknown. The sample table lists under 300,000 clones, approximately 80% of them with a count of one. The ten biggest clones cover roughly 7.4% of the sample. Sequenced: PBMCs. These receptors all stem from a woman aged 55-70 years in good health and CMV-seropositive.

The chain is built from TRBV5-1 and TRBJ2-3; maybe TRBD1 (6 bases). Trimming took off 1 base at V and 1 base at J, with 10 bases between the two ends. The germline V gene encodes CDR1 SGHRS and CDR2 YFSETQ. The CDR3 has 15 residues. The CDR3 bases are TGCGCCAGCAGCTTGTACAGGGTGGGCACAGATACGCAGTATTTT. This encodes CASSLYRVGTDTQYF.

The V gene is TRBV18, the J gene TRBJ1-2, with D uncertain. The CDR3 extends over 13 amino acids. The V gene lost 2 bases and the J gene lost 3 bases, with 7 bases spanning the gap. Germline CDR1 reads KGHSH; CDR2 reads LQKENI. CDR3 protein: CASSPDTDYGYTF. CDR3 in DNA: TGTGCCAGCTCACCAGACACGGACTATGGCTACACCTTC.

This clone has just a few counts. The gene calls are TRBV6-5 and TRBJ2-7; 7 bases are shared with TRBD1. The length of the CDR3 is 13 residues. The germline V gene encodes CDR1 MNHEY and CDR2 SVGAGI. V gave up 6 bases and J gave up 7 bases; unmatched junction bases: 9. Here the CDR3 reads CASRLRGTLEQYF. DNA for the CDR3: TGTGCCAGCAGGCTCAGGGGGACGCTTGAGCAGTACTTC.

V is TRBV27 and J is TRBJ2-5, with D possibly matching TRBD2 (6 bases). The J call could be wrong; TRBJ2-7 is a better fit for the DNA end. The CDR3 length is 12 residues. Germline-derived CDR1 and CDR2 are MNHEY and SMNVEV (reference sequence). CDR3 region: CASSSPSDEQYF. CDR3 DNA sequence: TGTGCCAGCAGCTCTCCTAGCGACGAGCAGTACTTC.

The chain uses TRBV6-1 and TRBJ2-4; D call uncertain. Trimming removed 1 base at V and 0 bases at J, with 7 bases between. The CDR3 is made up of 15 amino acids. Germline V gene sequence: CDR1 MNHNS, CDR2 SASEGT. As DNA, the CDR3 is TGTGCCAGCAGTGAAGGTCTCAGAGCCAAAAACATTCAGTACTTC. This codes for CASSEGLRAKNIQYF.

The gene calls are TRBV11-2 and TRBJ2-2, with TRBD1 as a possible D gene (6 bases). Germline V lookup: CDR1 SGHAT, CDR2 FQNNGV. The V and J ends lost 5 bases and 2 bases respectively, with 9 bases between them. The CDR3 has 14 residues. CDR3 loop: CASSDRPNTGELFF. The DNA for the CDR3 is TGTGCCAGCAGCGACAGGCCCAACACCGGGGAGCTGTTTTTT.

In DNA, the CDR3 is TGTGCCAGCAGTAACGCCCTTTGGGAGGACCTATACAATGAGCAGTTCTTC. It is translated as CASSNALWEDLYNEQFF. This chain uses TRBV28 with TRBJ2-1; possibly TRBD2 for D (6 bases). Trimming removed 5 bases at V and 4 bases at J, with 21 bases between. The CDR3 contains 17 residues. Germline-derived CDR1 and CDR2 are MDHEN and SYDVKM.

The V and J genes are TRBV11-2 and TRBJ2-1; 7 nucleotides align to TRBD2. This CDR3 has 16 residues. Germline CDR1 SGHAT, CDR2 FQNNGV. V dropped 5 bases and J dropped 4; count of bases not matched to a gene: 11. The CDR3 reads CASSQTLAARYNEQFF. DNA for the CDR3: TGTGCCAGCAGCCAGACTCTAGCGGCCCGGTACAATGAGCAGTTCTTC.

This clone was counted a single time. The chain recombines TRBV19 with TRBJ2-1, with D perhaps TRBD1 (6 bases). The germline V and J ends were trimmed by 2 bases and 7 bases, with 18 bases remaining between them. CDR1 LNHDA and CDR2 SQIVND come from the germline V gene (reference sequence). The CDR3 sequence is 16 residues long. CDR3 in DNA: TGTGCCAGTAGTATACCGGGCGGACAGTCGGGGAATGAGCAGTTCTTC. Its protein product is CASSIPGGQSGNEQFF.

About this clone itself: Other DNA sequences in the sample encode the same CDR3. This chain connects TRBV5-1 to TRBJ2-7, with TRBD2 matching 8 bases. This CDR3 is 14 amino acids long. Trimming took 0 bases from V and 2 from J; bases not matched to a gene: 1. Germline CDR1 is SGHRS and CDR2 is YFSETQ. The CDR3 bases are TGCGCCAGCAGCTTGGTTAGCGGGGCCTACGAGCAGTACTTC. This encodes CASSLVSGAYEQYF.